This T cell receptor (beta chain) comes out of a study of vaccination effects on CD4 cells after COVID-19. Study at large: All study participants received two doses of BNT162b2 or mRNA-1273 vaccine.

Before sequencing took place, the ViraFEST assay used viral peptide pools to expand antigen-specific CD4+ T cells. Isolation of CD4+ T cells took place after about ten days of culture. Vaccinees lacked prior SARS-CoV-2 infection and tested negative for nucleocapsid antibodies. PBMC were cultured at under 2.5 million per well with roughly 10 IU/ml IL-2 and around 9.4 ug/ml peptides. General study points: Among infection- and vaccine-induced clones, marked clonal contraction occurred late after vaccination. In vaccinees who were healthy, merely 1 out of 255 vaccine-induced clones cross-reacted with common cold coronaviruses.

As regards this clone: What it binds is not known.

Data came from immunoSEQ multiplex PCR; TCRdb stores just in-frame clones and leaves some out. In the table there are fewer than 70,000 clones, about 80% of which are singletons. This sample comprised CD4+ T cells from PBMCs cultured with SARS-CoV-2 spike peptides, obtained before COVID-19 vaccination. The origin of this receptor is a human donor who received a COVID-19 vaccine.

CDR3 coding DNA: TGTGCCAGCAGTGCCCTTTGGACAGGGGAATGGTTGGATGAGCAGTTCTTC. The encoded protein is CASSALWTGEWLDEQFF. J is TRBJ2-1 and V is TRBV2; 9 nucleotides match TRBD1. Germline CDR1 reads SNHLY; CDR2 reads FYNNEI. With V trimmed by 4 bases and J by 8 bases, 15 bases remained unmatched. CDR3 size: 17 residues.